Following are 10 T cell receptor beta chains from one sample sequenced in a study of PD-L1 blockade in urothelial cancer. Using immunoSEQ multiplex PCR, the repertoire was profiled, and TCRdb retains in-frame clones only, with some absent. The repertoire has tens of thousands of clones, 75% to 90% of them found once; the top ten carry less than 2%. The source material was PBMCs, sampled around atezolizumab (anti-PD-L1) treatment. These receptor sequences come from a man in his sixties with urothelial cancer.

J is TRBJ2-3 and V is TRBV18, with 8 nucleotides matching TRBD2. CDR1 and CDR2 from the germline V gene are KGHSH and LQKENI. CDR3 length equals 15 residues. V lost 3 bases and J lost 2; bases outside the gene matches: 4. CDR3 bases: TGTGCCAGCTCACCCTCGGGGGGGGTCACAGATACGCAGTATTTT. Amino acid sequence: CASSPSGGVTDTQYF.

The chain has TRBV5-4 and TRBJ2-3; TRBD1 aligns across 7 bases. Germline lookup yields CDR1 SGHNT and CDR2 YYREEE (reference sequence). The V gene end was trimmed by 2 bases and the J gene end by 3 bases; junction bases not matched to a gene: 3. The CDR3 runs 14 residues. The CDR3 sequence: CASSLRQGTDTQYF. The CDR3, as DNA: TGTGCCAGCAGCTTAAGACAGGGAACAGATACGCAGTATTTT.

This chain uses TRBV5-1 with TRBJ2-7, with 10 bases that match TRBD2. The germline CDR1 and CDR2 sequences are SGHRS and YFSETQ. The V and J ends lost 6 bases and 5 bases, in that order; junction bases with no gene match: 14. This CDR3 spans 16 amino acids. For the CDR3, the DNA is TGCGCCAGCACCTCGACCGGGCTAGCGGGAGTAAACGAGCAGTACTTC. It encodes CASTSTGLAGVNEQYF.

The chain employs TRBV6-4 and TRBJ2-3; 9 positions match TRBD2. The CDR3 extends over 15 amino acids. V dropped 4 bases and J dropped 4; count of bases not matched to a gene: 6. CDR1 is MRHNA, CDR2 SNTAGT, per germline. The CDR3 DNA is TGTGCCAGCAGTGCGGGACTAGCTTACCCAGATACGCAGTATTTT. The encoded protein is CASSAGLAYPDTQYF.

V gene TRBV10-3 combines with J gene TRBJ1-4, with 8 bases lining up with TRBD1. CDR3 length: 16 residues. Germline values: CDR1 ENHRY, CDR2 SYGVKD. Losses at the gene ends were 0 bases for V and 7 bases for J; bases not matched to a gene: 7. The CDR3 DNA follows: TGTGCCATCAGTGAGTCCCGCCGGACAGGGCCTGAAAAACTGTTTTTT. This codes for CAISESRRTGPEKLFF.

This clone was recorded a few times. CDR3 DNA sequence: TGCACCAGCAGCCTCCCTAGCGGGGATAACACCGGGGAGCTGTTTTTT. This codes for CTSSLPSGDNTGELFF. The chain couples TRBV1 to TRBJ2-2; the table's D call, TRBD2, was not checked against the DNA. TRBV1 is listed as a pseudogene. CDR3 size: 16 residues.

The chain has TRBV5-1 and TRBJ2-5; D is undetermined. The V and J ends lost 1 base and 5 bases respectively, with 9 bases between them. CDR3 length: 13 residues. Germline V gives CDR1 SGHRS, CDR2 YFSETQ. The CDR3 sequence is CASSLQASETQYF. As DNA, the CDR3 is TGCGCCAGCAGCTTGCAAGCGTCGGAGACCCAGTACTTC.

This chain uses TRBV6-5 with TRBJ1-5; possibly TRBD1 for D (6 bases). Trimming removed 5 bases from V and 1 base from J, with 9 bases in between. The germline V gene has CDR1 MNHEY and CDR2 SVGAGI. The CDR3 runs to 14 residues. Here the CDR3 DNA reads TGTGCCAGCAGTCGAAGGGGGAGCAATCAGCCCCAGCATTTT. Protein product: CASSRRGSNQPQHF.

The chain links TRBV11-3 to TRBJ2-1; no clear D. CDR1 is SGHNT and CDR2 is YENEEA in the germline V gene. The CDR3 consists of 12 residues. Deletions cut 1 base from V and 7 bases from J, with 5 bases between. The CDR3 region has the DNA TGTGCCAGCAGCTTAGCCCAGAATGAGCAGTTCTTC. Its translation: CASSLAQNEQFF. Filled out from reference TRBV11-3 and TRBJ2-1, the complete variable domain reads EAGVVQSPRYKIIEKKQPVAFWCNPISGHNTLYWYLQNLGQGPELLIRYENEEAVDDSQLPKDRFSAERLKGVDSTLKIQPAELGDSAVYLCASSLAQNEQFFGPGTRLTVL.

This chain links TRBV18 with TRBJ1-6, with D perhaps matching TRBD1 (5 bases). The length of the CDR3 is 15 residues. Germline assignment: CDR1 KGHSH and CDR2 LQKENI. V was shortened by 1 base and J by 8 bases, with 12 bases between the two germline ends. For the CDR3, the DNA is TGTGCCAGCTCACCACAGGGGTTGGGGTATTCACCCCTCCACTTT. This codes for CASSPQGLGYSPLHF. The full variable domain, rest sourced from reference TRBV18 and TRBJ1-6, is NAGVMQNPRHLVRRRGQEARLRCSPMKGHSHVYWYRQLPEEGLKFMVYLQKENIIDESGMPKERFSAEFPKEGPSILRIQQVVRGDSAAYFCASSPQGLGYSPLHFGNGTRLTVT.